This section outlines one TCR beta chain sequence together with its context. Sequencing was performed with immunoSEQ multiplex PCR; in TCRdb, only in-frame clones are kept and a portion is missing. In the table there are 200,000 to 250,000 clones, approximately 87% of which are singletons. The data were obtained in a study of blood T cell repertoires in COVID-19. Trimming stripped 3 bases from V and 5 bases from J, with 13 bases between. The CDR3 has 14 residues. Germline CDR1 reads KGHSH; CDR2 reads LQKENI. Input material: PBMCs or T cells enriched from blood (not recorded which). The TCR comes from a woman between 50 and 59 years old in a cohort exposed to, infected with or recovered from COVID-19 (not recorded which). V is TRBV18 and J is TRBJ2-5, with D hard to call. This CDR3 is CASSPGEVPETQYF. The CDR3 DNA reads TGTGCCAGCTCACCTGGCGAGGTCCCCGAGACCCAGTACTTC.